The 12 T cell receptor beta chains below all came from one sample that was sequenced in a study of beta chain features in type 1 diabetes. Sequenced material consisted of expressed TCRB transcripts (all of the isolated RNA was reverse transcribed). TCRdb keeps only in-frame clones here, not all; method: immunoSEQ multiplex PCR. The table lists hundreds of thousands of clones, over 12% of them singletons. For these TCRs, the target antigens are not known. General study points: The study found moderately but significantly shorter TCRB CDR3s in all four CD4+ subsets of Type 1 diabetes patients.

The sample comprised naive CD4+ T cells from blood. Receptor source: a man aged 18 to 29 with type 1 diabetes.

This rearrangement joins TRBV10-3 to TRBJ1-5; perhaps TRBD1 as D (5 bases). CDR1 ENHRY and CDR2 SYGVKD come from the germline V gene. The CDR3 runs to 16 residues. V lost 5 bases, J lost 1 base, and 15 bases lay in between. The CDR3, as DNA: TGTGCCATCAGTACACAGGACCGTGGGAGCAATCAGCCCCAGCATTTT. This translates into CAISTQDRGSNQPQHF.

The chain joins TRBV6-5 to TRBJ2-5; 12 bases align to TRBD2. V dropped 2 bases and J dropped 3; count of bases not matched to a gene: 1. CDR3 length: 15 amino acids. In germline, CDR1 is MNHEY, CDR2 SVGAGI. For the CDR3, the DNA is TGTGCCAGCAGTTACCGACTAGCGGGAGAAGAGACCCAGTACTTC. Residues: CASSYRLAGEETQYF.

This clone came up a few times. The CDR3 reads CATSREGSLRSETQYF. In nucleotides, the CDR3 is TGTGCCACCAGCAGAGAGGGGTCCCTCCGGTCAGAGACCCAGTACTTC. The rearrangement links TRBV15 to TRBJ2-5; D not resolved. CDR3 length equals 16 residues. Germline V gene lookup returns CDR1 LNHNV and CDR2 YYDKDF (reference sequence). The ends were cut back, 0 bases at V and 4 bases at J, with 15 bases in the middle.

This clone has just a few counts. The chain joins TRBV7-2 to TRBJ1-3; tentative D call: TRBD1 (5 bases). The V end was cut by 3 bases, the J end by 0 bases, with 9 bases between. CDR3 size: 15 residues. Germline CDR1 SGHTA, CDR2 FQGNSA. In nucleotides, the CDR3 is TGTGCCAGCAGCTTCGACAGTAACTCTGGAAACACCATATATTTT. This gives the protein CASSFDSNSGNTIYF.

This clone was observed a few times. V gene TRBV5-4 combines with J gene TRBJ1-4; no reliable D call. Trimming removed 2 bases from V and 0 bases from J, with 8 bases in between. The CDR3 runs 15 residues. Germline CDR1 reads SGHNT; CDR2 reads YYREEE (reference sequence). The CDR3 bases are TGTGCCAGCAGCTTCAAATCAGCAACTAATGAAAAACTGTTTTTT. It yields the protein CASSFKSATNEKLFF. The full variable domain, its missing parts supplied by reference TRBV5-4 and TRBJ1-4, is ETGVTQSPTHLIKTRGQQVTLRCSSQSGHNTVSWYQQALGQGPQFIFQYYREEENGRGNFPPRFSGLQFPNYSSELNVNALELDDSALYLCASSFKSATNEKLFFGSGTQLSVL.

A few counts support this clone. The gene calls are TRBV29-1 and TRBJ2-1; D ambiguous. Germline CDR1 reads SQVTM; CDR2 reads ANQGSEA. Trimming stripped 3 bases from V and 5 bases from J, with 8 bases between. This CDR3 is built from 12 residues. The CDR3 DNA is TGCAGCGTTGACCCTTTCAACAATGAGCAGTTCTTC. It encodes CSVDPFNNEQFF.

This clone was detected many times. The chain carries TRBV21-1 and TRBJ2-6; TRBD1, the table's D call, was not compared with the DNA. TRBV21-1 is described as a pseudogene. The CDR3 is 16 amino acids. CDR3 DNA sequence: TGTGCCAGCCGACAGGGAATGGGCTTTGGGGCCAACGTCCTGACTTTC. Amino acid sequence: CASRQGMGFGANVLTF.

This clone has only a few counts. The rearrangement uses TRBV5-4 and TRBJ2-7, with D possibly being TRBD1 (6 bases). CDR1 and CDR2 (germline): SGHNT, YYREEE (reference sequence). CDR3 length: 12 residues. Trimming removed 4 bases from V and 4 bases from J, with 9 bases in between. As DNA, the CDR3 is TGTGCCAGCAGCCAGGGGCGGTACGAGCAGTACTTC. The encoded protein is CASSQGRYEQYF.

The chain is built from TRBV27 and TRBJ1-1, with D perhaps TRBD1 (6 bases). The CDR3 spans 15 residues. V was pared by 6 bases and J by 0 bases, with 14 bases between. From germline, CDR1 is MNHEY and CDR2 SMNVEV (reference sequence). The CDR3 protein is CASSRQVTMNTEAFF. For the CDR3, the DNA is TGTGCCAGCAGCCGACAGGTAACTATGAACACTGAAGCTTTCTTT.

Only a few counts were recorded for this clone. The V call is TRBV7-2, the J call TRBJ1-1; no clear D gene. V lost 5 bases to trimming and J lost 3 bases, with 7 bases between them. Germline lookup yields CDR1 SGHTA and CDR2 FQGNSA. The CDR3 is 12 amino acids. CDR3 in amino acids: CASSQRYTEAFF. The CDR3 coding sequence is TGTGCCAGCAGCCAGCGATACACTGAAGCTTTCTTT.

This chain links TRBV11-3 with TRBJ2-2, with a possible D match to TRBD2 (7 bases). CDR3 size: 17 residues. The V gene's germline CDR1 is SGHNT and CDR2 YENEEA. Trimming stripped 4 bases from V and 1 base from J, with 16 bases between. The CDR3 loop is CASSSAGGTMNTGELFF. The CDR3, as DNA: TGTGCCAGCAGCTCTGCCGGGGGGACAATGAACACCGGGGAGCTGTTTTTT.

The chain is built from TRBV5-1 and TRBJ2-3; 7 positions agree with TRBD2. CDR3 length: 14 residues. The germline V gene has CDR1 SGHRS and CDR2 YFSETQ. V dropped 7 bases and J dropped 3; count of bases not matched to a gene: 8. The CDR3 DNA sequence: TGCGCCAGCCAGGGAGGGCGGACTACAGATACGCAGTATTTT. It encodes CASQGGRTTDTQYF.